The rows below give T cell receptor beta chains drawn from one sample of a study of blood T cell repertoires in COVID-19. Only in-frame clones appear in the TCRdb table, and some are missing; sequencing was by immunoSEQ multiplex PCR. This sample has a few hundred thousand clones, with about 90% found just once. Sequencing was done on a sample of PBMCs or T cells enriched from blood (not recorded which). These receptors were collected from a woman aged 25-40 years who had recovered from COVID-19. CDR3s include the opening cysteine and the closing phenylalanine or tryptophan. The order of the fields is J gene, clone size, V gene, D gene, CDR3 DNA, CDR3 protein. A D gene is named only where the DNA matches it firmly. The size entry is marked missing in some rows and otherwise reads once, few, many or a size class.

j_gene: TRBJ2-5; abundance: NA; v_gene: TRBV25-1; d_gene: TRBD2; CDR3nt: TGTGCCAGCAGTCCTTCAGATGGACTAGCGGGAGGTATGGGGACCCAGTACTTC; CDR3aa: CASSPSDGLAGGMGTQYF
j_gene: TRBJ1-1; abundance: NA; v_gene: TRBV9; d_gene: NA; CDR3nt: TGTGCCAGCAGCGTAGGGCAGATAAGTACTGAAGCTTTCTTT; CDR3aa: CASSVGQISTEAFF
j_gene: TRBJ2-7; abundance: NA; v_gene: TRBV4-3; d_gene: NA; CDR3nt: TGCGCCAGCAGCCAGTTTACAGGACCCTACGAGCAGTACTTC; CDR3aa: CASSQFTGPYEQYF
j_gene: TRBJ2-3; abundance: once; v_gene: TRBV5-4; d_gene: NA; CDR3nt: TGTGCCAGCAGCTTTGGGGGAGGCGGCACAGATACGCAGTATTTT; CDR3aa: CASSFGGGGTDTQYF
j_gene: TRBJ1-2; abundance: once; v_gene: TRBV27; d_gene: NA; CDR3nt: TGTGCCAGCAGTTTATGGATGGAGCCCCGCTATGGCTACACCTTC; CDR3aa: CASSLWMEPRYGYTF
j_gene: TRBJ1-5; abundance: NA; v_gene: TRBV27; d_gene: TRBD1; CDR3nt: TGTGCCAGCAGTTTCCAGGGACAGTTTAGCAATCAGCCCCAGCATTTT; CDR3aa: CASSFQGQFSNQPQHF
j_gene: TRBJ1-1; abundance: NA; v_gene: TRBV9; d_gene: TRBD1; CDR3nt: TGTGCCAGCAGCCCAGGGGGCCGAGGCACTGAAGCTTTCTTT; CDR3aa: CASSPGGRGTEAFF
j_gene: TRBJ2-2; abundance: NA; v_gene: TRBV19; d_gene: NA; CDR3nt: TGTGCCAGTAGTCTAGCTGTCAACACCGGGGAGCTGTTTTTT; CDR3aa: CASSLAVNTGELFF
j_gene: TRBJ2-7; abundance: NA; v_gene: TRBV5-1; d_gene: TRBD2; CDR3nt: TGCGCCAGCAGCTTCGTGGGAGGGCCAGGGGAGCAGTACTTC; CDR3aa: CASSFVGGPGEQYF
j_gene: TRBJ1-6; abundance: NA; v_gene: TRBV2; d_gene: NA; CDR3nt: TGTGCCAGCAGTGACCGACAGCTAAATTCACCCCTCCACTTT; CDR3aa: CASSDRQLNSPLHF
j_gene: TRBJ1-5; abundance: few; v_gene: TRBV2; d_gene: NA; CDR3nt: TGTGCCAGCAGTGAGACAGCTTTTAATCAGCCCCAGCATTTT; CDR3aa: CASSETAFNQPQHF
j_gene: TRBJ1-1; abundance: few; v_gene: TRBV3-1/TRBV3-2; d_gene: NA; CDR3nt: TGTGCCAGCAGCCACCCACAGGGTAGGACTGAAGCTTTCTTT; CDR3aa: CASSHPQGRTEAFF
j_gene: TRBJ2-7; abundance: NA; v_gene: TRBV28; d_gene: NA; CDR3nt: TGTGCCAGCAGCCTAGGACAGTTCTACGAGCAGTACTTC; CDR3aa: CASSLGQFYEQYF
j_gene: TRBJ1-4; abundance: once; v_gene: TRBV29-1; d_gene: NA; CDR3nt: TGCAGCGTTGAAGACTTGTTCGAAAAACTGTTTTTT; CDR3aa: CSVEDLFEKLFF
j_gene: TRBJ1-1; abundance: NA; v_gene: TRBV2; d_gene: NA; CDR3nt: TGTGCCAGCAGTGAATGGAGGGGAATCGGCACTGAAGCTTTCTTT; CDR3aa: CASSEWRGIGTEAFF
j_gene: TRBJ1-1; abundance: NA; v_gene: TRBV7-9; d_gene: TRBD1; CDR3nt: TGTGCCAGCAGCTCCGGACAGGGCGAAAGTAACACTGAAGCTTTCTTT; CDR3aa: CASSSGQGESNTEAFF
j_gene: TRBJ1-2; abundance: once; v_gene: TRBV7-2; d_gene: NA; CDR3nt: TGTGCCAGCAGCCCCCTCCCACTCGTTCGTGGCTACACCTTC; CDR3aa: CASSPLPLVRGYTF
j_gene: TRBJ2-1; abundance: NA; v_gene: TRBV15; d_gene: TRBD2; CDR3nt: TGTGCCACCAGCAGAGAAAAAGCGGGAGGGGTGTTGAATGAGCAGTTCTTC; CDR3aa: CATSREKAGGVLNEQFF
j_gene: TRBJ2-1; abundance: NA; v_gene: TRBV19; d_gene: NA; CDR3nt: TGTGCCAGTAGAAGCCAGCGGCTATACAATGAGCAGTTCTTC; CDR3aa: CASRSQRLYNEQFF
j_gene: TRBJ1-5; abundance: NA; v_gene: TRBV2; d_gene: TRBD1; CDR3nt: TGTGCCAGCAGTGATCTTGGACAGGCACTTAGGGCCAATCAGCCCCAGCATTTT; CDR3aa: CASSDLGQALRANQPQHF
j_gene: TRBJ2-6; abundance: NA; v_gene: TRBV19; d_gene: TRBD2; CDR3nt: TGTGCCAGTAGTATCGTGGGACTAGCGGACTCTGGGGCCAACGTCCTGACTTTC; CDR3aa: CASSIVGLADSGANVLTF
j_gene: TRBJ1-5; abundance: NA; v_gene: TRBV4-3; d_gene: NA; CDR3nt: TGCGCCAGCAGCCAAGATCTTGTTGGGCAGCTTAATCAGCCCCAGCATTTT; CDR3aa: CASSQDLVGQLNQPQHF
j_gene: TRBJ2-7; abundance: NA; v_gene: TRBV6-1; d_gene: NA; CDR3nt: TGTGCCAGCAGTGAACTGCTCGCAGGGGTTCAGTGCGTCTTC; CDR3aa: CASSELLAGVQCVF
j_gene: TRBJ2-1; abundance: NA; v_gene: TRBV3-1/TRBV3-2; d_gene: TRBD2; CDR3nt: TGTGCCAGCAGCCAAGGGGCGGGAGGGGGGAATGAGCAGTTCTTC; CDR3aa: CASSQGAGGGNEQFF